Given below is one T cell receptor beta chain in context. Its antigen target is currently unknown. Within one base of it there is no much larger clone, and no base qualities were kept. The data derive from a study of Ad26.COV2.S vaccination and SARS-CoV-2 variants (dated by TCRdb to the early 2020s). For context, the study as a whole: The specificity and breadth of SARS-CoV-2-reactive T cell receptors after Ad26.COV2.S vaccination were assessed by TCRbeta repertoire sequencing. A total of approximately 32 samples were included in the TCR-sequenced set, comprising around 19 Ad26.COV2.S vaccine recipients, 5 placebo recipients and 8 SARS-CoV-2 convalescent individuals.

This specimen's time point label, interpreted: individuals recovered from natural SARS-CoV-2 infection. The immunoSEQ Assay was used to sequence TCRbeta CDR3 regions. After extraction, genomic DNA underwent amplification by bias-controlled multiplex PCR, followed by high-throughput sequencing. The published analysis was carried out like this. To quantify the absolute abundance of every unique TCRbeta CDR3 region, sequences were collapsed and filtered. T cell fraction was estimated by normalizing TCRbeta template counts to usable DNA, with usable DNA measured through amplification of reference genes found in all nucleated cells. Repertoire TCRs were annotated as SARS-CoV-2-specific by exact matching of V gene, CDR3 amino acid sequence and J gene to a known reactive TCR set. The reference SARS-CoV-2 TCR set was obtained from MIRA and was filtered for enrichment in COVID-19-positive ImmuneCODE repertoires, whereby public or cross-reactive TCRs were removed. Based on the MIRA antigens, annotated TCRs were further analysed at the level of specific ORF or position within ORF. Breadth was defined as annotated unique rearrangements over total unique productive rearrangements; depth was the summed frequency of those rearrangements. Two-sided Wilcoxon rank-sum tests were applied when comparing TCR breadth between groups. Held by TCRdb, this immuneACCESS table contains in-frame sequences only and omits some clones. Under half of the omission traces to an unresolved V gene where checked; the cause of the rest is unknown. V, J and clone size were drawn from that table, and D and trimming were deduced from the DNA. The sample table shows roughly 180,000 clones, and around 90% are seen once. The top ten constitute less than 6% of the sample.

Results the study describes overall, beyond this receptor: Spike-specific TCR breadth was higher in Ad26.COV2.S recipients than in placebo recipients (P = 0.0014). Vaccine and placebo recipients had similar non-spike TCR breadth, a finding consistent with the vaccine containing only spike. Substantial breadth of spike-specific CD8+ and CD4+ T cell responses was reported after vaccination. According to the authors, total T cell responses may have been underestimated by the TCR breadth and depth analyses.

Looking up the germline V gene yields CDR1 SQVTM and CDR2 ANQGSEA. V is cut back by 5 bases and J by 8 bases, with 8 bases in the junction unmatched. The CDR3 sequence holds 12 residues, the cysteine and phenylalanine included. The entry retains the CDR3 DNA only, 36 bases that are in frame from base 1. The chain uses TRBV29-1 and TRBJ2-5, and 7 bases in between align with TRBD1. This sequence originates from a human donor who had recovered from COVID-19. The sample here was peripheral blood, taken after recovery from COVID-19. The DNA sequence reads TGCAGCGTTCTAGAAGGGGGCCCAACCCAGTACTTC. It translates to CSVLEGGPTQYF.